The 15 T cell receptor beta chains presented below share a single source sample, sequenced in a study of cytomegalovirus exposure and HLA in healthy donors. Primers: 60 Vbeta forward and 13 Jbeta reverse. Profiled with immunoSEQ multiplex PCR; TCRdb holds only in-frame clones, not every one. The sample's table shows more than 70,000 clones. Sequencing was performed on PBMCs. The receptors stem from a woman in her sixties or seventies in good health and CMV-seronegative.

The CDR3 region has the DNA TGCGCCAGCAGCTTGGGAGCGGGAGGGTTAAATACGCAGTATTTT. This encodes CASSLGAGGLNTQYF. The genes are TRBV5-1 and TRBJ2-3; 10 bases line up with TRBD2. The V gene's germline CDR1 is SGHRS and CDR2 YFSETQ. The CDR3 contains 15 residues. V trimming: 0 bases; J trimming: 7 bases; junction bases outside the gene matches: 5. Full variable domain (remainder filled in from reference TRBV5-1 and TRBJ2-3): KAGVTQTPRYLIKTRGQQVTLSCSPISGHRSVSWYQQTPGQGLQFLFEYFSETQRNKGNFPGRFSGRQFSNSRSEMNVSTLELGDSALYLCASSLGAGGLNTQYFGPGTRLTVL.

The chain carries TRBV7-9 and TRBJ2-5, with 11 bases fitting TRBD2. J was trimmed by 1 base and V by 3 bases; bases with no gene match: 4. This CDR3 is 16 amino acids long. Germline-derived CDR1 and CDR2 are SEHNR and FQNEAQ (reference sequence). Here the CDR3 DNA reads TGTGCCAGCAGCTTGGGGACTAGCGGTTTCCAAGAGACCCAGTACTTC. The encoded protein is CASSLGTSGFQETQYF.

This chain uses TRBV7-2 with TRBJ2-1; possible D gene TRBD2, 6 bases. The CDR3 spans 16 residues. V shed 5 bases and J shed 1 base, with 15 bases lying between them. Germline V lookup: CDR1 SGHTA, CDR2 FQGNSA. CDR3 DNA sequence: TGTGCCAGCAGCCCCCCAGGCAGCGGGTCCTACAATGAGCAGTTCTTC. It specifies CASSPPGSGSYNEQFF.

J is TRBJ1-2 and V is TRBV29-1, with 12 nucleotides matching TRBD1. CDR3 length: 14 residues. Germline loops: CDR1 SQVTM, CDR2 ANQGSEA. V lost 3 bases to trimming and J lost 7 bases; unmatched junction nucleotides: 6. The CDR3, as DNA: TGCAGCGTTGAGGAGGGACAGGGGGCCCTTGGCTACACCTTC. It specifies CSVEEGQGALGYTF.

The genes are TRBV5-8 and TRBJ1-4, with 11 bases that match TRBD1. Germline V CDR1 and CDR2: SGHTS, YDEGEE. The CDR3 covers 17 residues. Losses at the gene ends were 1 base for V and 1 base for J; bases not matched to a gene: 3. This CDR3 is CASSLLGTGGTNEKLFF. CDR3 coding DNA: TGTGCCAGCAGCTTGCTCGGGACAGGGGGAACTAATGAAAAACTGTTTTTT.

The chain recombines TRBV7-2 with TRBJ1-5; D gene uncertain. Trimming stripped 1 base from V and 13 bases from J, with 14 bases between. Per germline, CDR1 SGHTA and CDR2 FQGNSA. The CDR3 is 13 residues long. In DNA form, the CDR3 reads TGTGCCAGCAGCTTAGGGTTGCCGGGGAGGCAGCATTTT. Translation: CASSLGLPGRQHF.

The rearrangement uses TRBV2 and TRBJ2-1, with 7 bases fitting TRBD2. The CDR3 spans 15 residues. From germline, CDR1 is SNHLY and CDR2 FYNNEI. V dropped 1 base and J dropped 8; count of bases not matched to a gene: 8. CDR3 protein: CASSEGARGGDEQFF. CDR3 nucleotide sequence: TGTGCCAGCAGTGAAGGTGCGCGTGGGGGGGATGAGCAGTTCTTC.

The rearrangement joins TRBV15 to TRBJ2-7, with D possibly TRBD2 on 6 matching bases. Germline V gives CDR1 LNHNV, CDR2 YYDKDF (reference sequence). The CDR3 totals 12 residues. Trimming removed 9 bases at V and 0 bases at J, with 9 bases between. Written as DNA, the CDR3 is TGTGCCACGGAGGGAGCCTCCTACGAGCAGTACTTC. It encodes CATEGASYEQYF.

The rearrangement links TRBV28 to TRBJ1-2; 11 bases line up with TRBD1. This CDR3 is built from 15 residues. V was pared by 4 bases and J by 8 bases, with 9 bases of the junction left unmatched. Germline CDR1 reads MDHEN; CDR2 reads SYDVKM. CDR3 sequence: CASSWTGGAYGGYTF. CDR3 DNA: TGTGCCAGCAGTTGGACAGGGGGCGCCTATGGAGGCTACACCTTC.

The J gene is TRBJ2-1, the V gene TRBV9; the match to TRBD2 covers 14 bases. The J segment lost 0 bases and the V segment lost 0 bases, leaving 5 bases of the junction unmatched. The germline V gene has CDR1 SGDLS and CDR2 YYNGEE. CDR3 length equals 19 residues. The CDR3 region is CASSVGLAGGESSYNEQFF. Written as DNA, the CDR3 is TGTGCCAGCAGCGTAGGACTAGCGGGAGGGGAGAGCTCCTACAATGAGCAGTTCTTC.

CDR3: CASSIGGWNEQFF. The CDR3 DNA sequence: TGTGCCAGTAGTATCGGCGGGTGGAATGAGCAGTTCTTC. This sequence joins TRBV19 and TRBJ2-1; the D gene is possibly TRBD2 (5 bases). The CDR3 is 13 amino acids. Germline CDR1 reads LNHDA; CDR2 reads SQIVND (reference sequence). Trimming stripped 3 bases from V and 7 bases from J, with 10 bases between.

V usage is TRBV6-1 and J usage is TRBJ1-1; D unclear. The V and J ends lost 2 bases and 6 bases respectively, with 13 bases between them. This CDR3 is built from 14 residues. Looked up from germline, CDR1 is MNHNS and CDR2 is SASEGT. The CDR3 nucleotides are TGTGCCAGCAGTGAATATAACCGGGAGGCTGAAGCTTTCTTT. As protein: CASSEYNREAEAFF.

The V gene is TRBV11-2, the J gene TRBJ2-5; D is undetermined. The end of the DNA fits TRBJ2-7 better, so the J call may be wrong. Germline-derived CDR1 and CDR2 are SGHAT and FQNNGV. The CDR3 length is 12 residues. This CDR3 is CASSLGMHEQYF. In DNA, the CDR3 is TGTGCCAGCAGCTTAGGCATGCACGAGCAGTACTTC.

This chain uses TRBV25-1 with TRBJ2-3, with 8 positions matching TRBD1. The CDR3 covers 16 residues. The V gene end was trimmed by 4 bases and the J gene end by 2 bases; junction bases not matched to a gene: 8. CDR1 is MGHDK, CDR2 SYGVNS, per germline. Here the CDR3 reads CASSAPGTGVTDTQYF. The DNA for the CDR3 is TGTGCCAGCAGTGCTCCCGGGACAGGAGTCACAGATACGCAGTATTTT.

This chain links TRBV6-6 with TRBJ2-7, with 11 positions matching TRBD1. CDR1 MNHNY and CDR2 SVGAGI come from the germline V gene (reference sequence). The trim removed 5 bases at V and 0 bases at J, leaving 6 bases unmatched. The CDR3 is 16 amino acids. In DNA, the CDR3 is TGTGCCAGCAGTGCTGGGGGGACAGGGGGCTCCTACGAGCAGTACTTC. This sequence encodes CASSAGGTGGSYEQYF.